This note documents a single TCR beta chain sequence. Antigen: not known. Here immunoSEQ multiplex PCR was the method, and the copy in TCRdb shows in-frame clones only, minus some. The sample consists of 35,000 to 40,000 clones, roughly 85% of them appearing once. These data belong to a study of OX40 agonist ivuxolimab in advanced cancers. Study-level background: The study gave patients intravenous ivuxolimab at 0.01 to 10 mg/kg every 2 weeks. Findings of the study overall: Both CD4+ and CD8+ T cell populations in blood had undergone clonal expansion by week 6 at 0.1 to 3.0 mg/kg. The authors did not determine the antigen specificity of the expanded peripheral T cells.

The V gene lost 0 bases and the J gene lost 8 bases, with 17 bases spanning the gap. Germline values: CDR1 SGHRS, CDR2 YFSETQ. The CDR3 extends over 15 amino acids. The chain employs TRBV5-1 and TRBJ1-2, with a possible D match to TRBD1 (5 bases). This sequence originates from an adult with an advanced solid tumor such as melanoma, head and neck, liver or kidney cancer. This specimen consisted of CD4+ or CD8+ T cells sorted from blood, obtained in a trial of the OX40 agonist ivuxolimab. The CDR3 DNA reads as TGCGCCAGCAGCTTGGCCGAGGGCAGGGTGGTCGGCTACACCTTC. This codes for CASSLAEGRVVGYTF. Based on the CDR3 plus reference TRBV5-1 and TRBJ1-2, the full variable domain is KAGVTQTPRYLIKTRGQQVTLSCSPISGHRSVSWYQQTPGQGLQFLFEYFSETQRNKGNFPGRFSGRQFSNSRSEMNVSTLELGDSALYLCASSLAEGRVVGYTFGSGTRLTVV.